This TCR beta chain was observed in a study of T cells after yellow fever vaccination. At the level of the study: The authors prepared low-cell-number fractions using SMART-Seq v4 Ultra Low Input. Study outcomes and limitations: Detected again after the booster were most primary-vaccination clones, at nearly 97% CD4 and 88% CD8. In FACS-sorted repertoires, abundant clonotypes from the bulk population could appear as contaminants.

Template switching by 5'RACE produced TCR cDNA, adding a universal primer site and UMIs. One entry per CDR3 protein results from TCRdb running MiXCR on the 5' RACE reads. Altogether roughly 520,000 distinct CDR3 sequences are present, roughly a fifth being singletons, with the ten largest covering about a sixth. A remark on this clonotype: Its antigen is undetermined.

This CDR3 comprises 14 residues. Deletions cut 4 bases from V and 1 base from J, with 7 bases between. Per germline, CDR1 KGHDR and CDR2 SFDVKD. The sample was PBMCs, taken about 20 days after the first yellow fever vaccination. The V call is TRBV24-1, the J call TRBJ1-5; D may be TRBD1 (5 bases). The source of this sequence is a young man who received the YFV17D yellow fever vaccine. The CDR3 protein is CATSEWDSNQPQHF. The CDR3 DNA is TGTGCCACCAGTGAGTGGGACAGCAATCAGCCCCAGCATTTT.